A selection of T cell receptor beta chains follows, all from one sample in a study of blood T cell repertoires in COVID-19. Using immunoSEQ multiplex PCR, the repertoire was profiled, and TCRdb retains in-frame clones only, with some absent. The data show about 89,000 clones, with almost 85% seen just once and 10% held by the top ten. The material sequenced was peripheral blood. These receptors all stem from a man aged 70-80 years with acute or convalescent COVID-19. CDR3s include the opening cysteine and the closing phenylalanine or tryptophan. Each record gives: CDR3 DNA, CDR3 protein, CDR3 length, J gene, V gene, clone size, D gene. D genes are given only for firm matches. Not every row has a clone size; where given, it reads once, few, many or a size class.

TGTGCCAGCAGCCCAAGACTCCGGGGGAACTACGAGCAGTACTTC	CASSPRLRGNYEQYF	15	TRBJ2-7	TRBV7-9	few	.
TGTGCCAGTAGTATAGGACCAGGCGAAGGCAATCAGCCCCAGCATTTT	CASSIGPGEGNQPQHF	16	TRBJ1-5	TRBV19	.	.
TGTGCCAGCTCACCACCGGGGCAGGGTCCCTACAATGAGCAGTTCTTC	CASSPPGQGPYNEQFF	16	TRBJ2-1	TRBV18	.	.
TGTGCCATCAGTGAGTCGGTACAAGAAGAGACCCAGTACTTC	CAISESVQEETQYF	14	TRBJ2-5	TRBV10-3	.	.
TGTGCCAGCAGTCTTGGGGACAGGGTAGGCCAGCCCCAGCATTTT	CASSLGDRVGQPQHF	15	TRBJ1-5	TRBV7-2	.	TRBD1
TGTGCCAGCAGCTTATTAATTCGGGACAGCTATGGCTACACCTTC	CASSLLIRDSYGYTF	15	TRBJ1-2	TRBV7-3	.	TRBD1
TGTGCCAGCAGCCACCCTCTGGGACTCCGCACAGATACGCAGTATTTT	CASSHPLGLRTDTQYF	16	TRBJ2-3	TRBV3-1/TRBV3-2	.	.
TGTGCCAGCTCACCGGACGGACAGTCGAACACTGAAGCTTTCTTT	CASSPDGQSNTEAFF	15	TRBJ1-1	TRBV18	.	.
TGTGCCAGTAGCCGAGGGAGTACCAGTGAAAAACTGTTTTTT	CASSRGSTSEKLFF	14	TRBJ1-4	TRBV19	.	.
TGCGCCAGCAGCTTGGATCCGGGGAACACCGGGGAGCTGTTTTTT	CASSLDPGNTGELFF	15	TRBJ2-2	TRBV5-1	.	.
TGTGCCAGCAGCCGGACTAGCGGGATCAGTTACGAGCAGTACTTC	CASSRTSGISYEQYF	15	TRBJ2-7	TRBV25-1	few	TRBD2
TGTGCCAGCAGCCCTCGACTGACGGCCAAGGCAGATACGCAGTATTTT	CASSPRLTAKADTQYF	16	TRBJ2-3	TRBV28	.	.
TGTGCCAGCAGCTTGGCGCAGGGCTACGAGCAGTACTTC	CASSLAQGYEQYF	13	TRBJ2-7	TRBV5-4	.	.
TGTGCCAGCAGCTTGCTCAGGCAGGTCAACACTGAAGCTTTCTTT	CASSLLRQVNTEAFF	15	TRBJ1-1	TRBV5-8	.	.
TGTGCCAGCAGCTCGGGACTAGCGGGAGTCTACGAGCAGTACTTC	CASSSGLAGVYEQYF	15	TRBJ2-7	TRBV7-2	.	TRBD2
TGTGCCAGCAGCCCCGCCGGGTTAGTGTATACGCAGTATTTT	CASSPAGLVYTQYF	14	TRBJ2-3	TRBV7-9	.	.
TGTGCCAGCACCCCCCCGGGGGTGAACACTGAAGCTTTCTTT	CASTPPGVNTEAFF	14	TRBJ1-1	TRBV6-6	.	.
TGTGCCAGCAGCCAAGAGAAGGGACAGATTAATCAGCCCCAGCATTTT	CASSQEKGQINQPQHF	16	TRBJ1-5	TRBV4-2	many	TRBD1
TGTGCCAGCTCGGGGCGGAGCTCCTACGAGCAGTACTTC	CASSGRSSYEQYF	13	TRBJ2-7	TRBV18	.	.
TGTGCCAGCAGCGTAGATCTAGCGGGAGGGGTCGGGGAGCTGTTTTTT	CASSVDLAGGVGELFF	16	TRBJ2-2	TRBV9	.	TRBD2
TGTGCCAGCAGCTTAACCTCCGGGACAGGAACCTACGAGCAGTACTTC	CASSLTSGTGTYEQYF	16	TRBJ2-7	TRBV7-3	.	TRBD1
TGTGCCAGCAGCCAAGGGACTGGAAGAACTGAAGCTTTCTTT	CASSQGTGRTEAFF	14	TRBJ1-1	TRBV14	.	.
TGTGCCAGCAGTTCGTCGTACAATCAGCCCCAGCATTTT	CASSSSYNQPQHF	13	TRBJ1-5	TRBV6-5	.	.
TGTGCCAGCAGCGTAGAGGGGGCTAGCACTGAAGCTTTCTTT	CASSVEGASTEAFF	14	TRBJ1-1	TRBV9	.	TRBD1
TGTGCCAGCAGTCCGCCCGGGACAGGGCCTGGAGCTTTCTTT	CASSPPGTGPGAFF	14	TRBJ1-1	TRBV28	.	TRBD1
TGTGCCAGCAGAGGCACACTTGGACAGTTGAACACTGAAGCTTTCTTT	CASRGTLGQLNTEAFF	16	TRBJ1-1	TRBV2	.	.
TGTGCCAGCCGTGACCCGGACAGTTTTAATGAAAAACTGTTTTTT	CASRDPDSFNEKLFF	15	TRBJ1-4	TRBV6-1	.	.
TGTGCCAGCAGCTTATGGAGAGGGGAGACCCAGTACTTC	CASSLWRGETQYF	13	TRBJ2-5	TRBV7-3	.	.
TGTGCCAGCAGCTTAGCTAGCCGTAATGAGCAGTTCTTC	CASSLASRNEQFF	13	TRBJ2-1	TRBV7-8	.	.
TGTGCCAGCAGGAGTGATGGAAACACCATATATTTT	CASRSDGNTIYF	12	TRBJ1-3	TRBV27	.	.
TGTGCCAGCAGTTTCCTTAGTTCCGGGGAGCTGTTTTTT	CASSFLSSGELFF	13	TRBJ2-2	TRBV28	.	.
TGTGCCAGCAGCTTACGGGTAGAAGCAGAAAAACTGTTTTTT	CASSLRVEAEKLFF	14	TRBJ1-4	TRBV7-3	.	.
TGTGCCAGCAGCTTTGACAGGGCTGGGGCCAACGTCCTGACTTTC	CASSFDRAGANVLTF	15	TRBJ2-6	TRBV7-9	.	TRBD1
TGCAGCGTTGCAGGCGAGACCCAGTACTTC	CSVAGETQYF	10	TRBJ2-5	TRBV29-1	.	.
TGCAGCGTAGCCCGGACTAGCGGGAGTACCAGCACAGATACGCAGTATTTT	CSVARTSGSTSTDTQYF	17	TRBJ2-3	TRBV29-1	.	TRBD2
TGTGCCTGGAGTGCGTTGGTGCGGGAAGCTTTCTTT	CAWSALVREAFF	12	TRBJ1-1	TRBV30	.	.
TGTGCCAGCAGCCTCGGTGGGGGGGCTTATAGCACTGAAGCTTTCTTT	CASSLGGGAYSTEAFF	16	TRBJ1-1	TRBV7-2	.	.
TGTGCCAGCAGCTTCGGTAGCAATCAGCCCCAGCATTTT	CASSFGSNQPQHF	13	TRBJ1-5	TRBV7-3	.	.
TGTGCCTGGAGTGCCGGACAGGGCTTCTATGGCTACACCTTC	CAWSAGQGFYGYTF	14	TRBJ1-2	TRBV30	.	TRBD1
TGTGCCAGCAGCCGCCTGACTAGCGGGAGAATCAATGAGCAGTTCTTC	CASSRLTSGRINEQFF	16	TRBJ2-1	TRBV11-2	.	TRBD2
TGTGCCAGCTCACCTCTACAGGGGGAAGCTTTCTTT	CASSPLQGEAFF	12	TRBJ1-1	TRBV18	.	TRBD1